Below are 11 T cell receptor beta chains sequenced from a single sample in a study of beta chain features in type 1 diabetes. Expressed TCRB transcripts were sequenced after all isolated RNA was converted to cDNA. Here immunoSEQ multiplex PCR was the method, and the copy in TCRdb shows in-frame clones only, minus some. Of nearly 350,000 clones detected, approximately 8% appear once; the ten largest clones hold less than 0.45%. Sequencing was performed on central memory CD4+ T cells from blood. The receptors stem from a woman aged 18-30 years in good health.

This clone came up a few times. As DNA, the CDR3 is TGTGCCAGCTCACCACCGGGTATAGAGACCCAGTACTTC. Protein sequence: CASSPPGIETQYF. The chain has TRBV18 and TRBJ2-5; no firm D call. Between the trimmed V and J ends, which lost 0 bases and 4 bases, there was a span of 6 bases. In germline, CDR1 is KGHSH, CDR2 LQKENI. The CDR3 is 13 residues long.

The V call is TRBV7-9, the J call TRBJ1-3, with 10 positions matching TRBD1. The CDR3 sequence is 16 residues long. Germline V lookup: CDR1 SEHNR, CDR2 FQNEAQ (reference sequence). The ends lost 4 bases at V and 2 bases at J; junction bases unmatched: 5. CDR3 region: CASSSYGQGAGNTIYF. DNA of the CDR3: TGTGCCAGCAGCTCATACGGACAGGGGGCTGGAAACACCATATATTTT.

This clone was observed a few times. Here the CDR3 reads CASSKGDRVPTDTQYF. CDR3 DNA: TGTGCCAGCAGCAAAGGAGACAGGGTACCCACAGATACGCAGTATTTT. The chain uses TRBV21-1 and TRBJ2-3; the D call of TRBD1 is as the table states it, not checked on the DNA. TRBV21-1 is listed as a pseudogene. The CDR3 loop spans 16 amino acids.

This clone was seen a handful of times. Distinct nucleotide sequences in the sample also encode this CDR3. The chain carries TRBV18 and TRBJ1-1; D is perhaps TRBD1 (6 bases). Germline CDR1 is KGHSH and CDR2 is LQKENI. Trimming cost V 6 bases and J 2 bases, with 13 bases left between them. CDR3 size: 14 residues. CDR3 in amino acids: CASSPQGTNTEAFF. The CDR3 DNA reads TGTGCCAGCTCTCCTCAGGGGACTAACACTGAAGCTTTCTTT.

The table lists this clone with a few counts. This rearrangement joins TRBV11-2 to TRBJ2-7; D unclear. Per germline, CDR1 SGHAT and CDR2 FQNNGV. V was cut by 3 bases and J by 3 bases, with 6 bases left in between. The CDR3 runs to 12 residues. CDR3 loop: CASSFTGYEQYF. For the CDR3, the DNA is TGTGCCAGCAGCTTCACCGGCTACGAGCAGTACTTC. The entire variable domain, with the rest obtained from reference TRBV11-2 and TRBJ2-7, is as follows: EAGVAQSPRYKIIEKRQSVAFWCNPISGHATLYWYQQILGQGPKLLIQFQNNGVVDDSQLPKDRFSAERLKGVDSTLKIQPAKLEDSAVYLCASSFTGYEQYFGPGTRLTVT.

As regards this clone: A far larger clone lies a single base away; this is likely a read error. The same CDR3 also results from other DNA sequences found in this sample. The chain employs TRBV7-9 and TRBJ2-1; the D is unclear. CDR1 and CDR2 (germline): SEHNR, FQNEAQ (reference sequence). CDR3 length: 13 amino acids. Trimming removed 1 base from V and 5 bases from J, with 6 bases in between. This CDR3 reads CASSLGRNNEQFF. Here the CDR3 DNA reads TGTGCCAGCAGCTTAGGACGGAACAATGAGCAGTTCTTC.

This clone was counted between two and nine times. V and J are TRBV5-4 and TRBJ1-2; 8 nucleotides line up with TRBD1. V was clipped by 3 bases and J by 4 bases; unmatched bases: 5. Per the germline V gene, CDR1 is SGHNT and CDR2 is YYREEE (reference sequence). The CDR3 has 14 residues. Here the CDR3 reads CASSSLGQGYGYTF. In DNA, the CDR3 is TGTGCCAGCAGCTCCCTAGGACAGGGCTATGGCTACACCTTC.

The CDR3 region is CASSLGQGVEKLFF. CDR3 DNA sequence: TGCGCCAGCAGCTTGGGACAGGGAGTTGAAAAACTGTTTTTT. The chain recombines TRBV5-1 with TRBJ1-4, with TRBD1 identical over 7 bases. The trim removed 0 bases at V and 7 bases at J, leaving 3 bases unmatched. The germline V gene encodes CDR1 SGHRS and CDR2 YFSETQ. This CDR3 contains 14 residues.

In this sample, this clone turned up a few times. The chain has TRBV4-3 and TRBJ1-4; TRBD1 agrees at 10 bases. Germline V gene lookup returns CDR1 LGHNA and CDR2 YSLEER. With V trimmed by 5 bases and J by 10 bases, 19 bases remained unmatched. The CDR3 is 18 residues long. CDR3 sequence reads: CASSSELIRVTGGGKLFF. In DNA form, the CDR3 reads TGCGCCAGCAGCTCCGAACTGATCCGGGTGACAGGGGGCGGAAAACTGTTTTTT.

The rearrangement uses TRBV7-2 and TRBJ2-5; D perhaps matches TRBD2 (5 bases). Trimming removed 5 bases from V and 4 bases from J, with 14 bases in between. This CDR3 is built from 14 residues. From germline, CDR1 is SGHTA and CDR2 FQGNSA. As DNA, the CDR3 is TGTGCCAGCAGCCAATCCGCGGAGGTAGAGACCCAGTACTTC. Its protein product is CASSQSAEVETQYF.

The genes are TRBV7-2 and TRBJ2-7, with 13 bases identical to TRBD2. V lost 4 bases, J lost 4 bases, and 10 bases stayed unmatched. This CDR3 is 17 amino acids long. Germline loops: CDR1 SGHTA, CDR2 FQGNSA. This CDR3 reads CASSSGLAGRGSYEQYF. The CDR3, as DNA: TGTGCCAGCAGCTCGGGACTAGCGGGGAGAGGATCGTACGAGCAGTACTTC.